Detailed here is one T cell receptor (beta chain). This entry belongs to a study of response to subunit inactivated influenza vaccine. The CDR3 loop spans 11 amino acids. Trimming took off 2 bases at V and 16 bases at J, with 12 bases between the two ends. Looked up from germline, CDR1 is MNHEY and CDR2 is SVGEGT. In TCRdb, the RT-PCR reads were re-called with MiXCR into one record per CDR3 protein. There are hundreds of thousands of distinct CDR3 sequences in the sample; about 14% occur only once, and less than 9% lies in the top ten. Sample: PBMCs from blood, taken around 14 days before vaccination. The chain carries TRBV6-2 or TRBV6-3 and TRBJ2-1; D is uncertain. The source is a man aged 50-59 years who received an inactivated influenza vaccine. CDR3 amino acids: CASSYGPGVFF. The CDR3, as DNA: TGTGCCAGCAGTTACGGGCCTGGGGTTTTCTTC.